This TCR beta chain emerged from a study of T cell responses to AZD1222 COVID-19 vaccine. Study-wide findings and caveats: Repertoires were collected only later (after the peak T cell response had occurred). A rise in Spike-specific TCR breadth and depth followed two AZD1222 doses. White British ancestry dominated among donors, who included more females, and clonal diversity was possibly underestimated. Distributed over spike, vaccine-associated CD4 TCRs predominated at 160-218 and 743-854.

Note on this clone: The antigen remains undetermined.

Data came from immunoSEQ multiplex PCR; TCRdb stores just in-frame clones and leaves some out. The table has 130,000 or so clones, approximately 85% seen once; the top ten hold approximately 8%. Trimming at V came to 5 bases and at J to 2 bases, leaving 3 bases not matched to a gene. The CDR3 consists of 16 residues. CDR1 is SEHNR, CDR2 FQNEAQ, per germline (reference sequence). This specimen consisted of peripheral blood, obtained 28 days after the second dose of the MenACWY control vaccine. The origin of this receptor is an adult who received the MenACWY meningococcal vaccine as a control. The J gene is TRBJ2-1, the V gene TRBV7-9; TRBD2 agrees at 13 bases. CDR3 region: CASSGLAGVTYNEQFF. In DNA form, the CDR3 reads TGTGCCAGCAGCGGACTAGCGGGAGTTACCTACAATGAGCAGTTCTTC. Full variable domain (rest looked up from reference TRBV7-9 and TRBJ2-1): DTGVSQNPRHKITKRGQNVTFRCDPISEHNRLYWYRQTLGQGPEFLTYFQNEAQLEKSRLLSDRFSAERPKGSFSTLEIQRTEQGDSAMYLCASSGLAGVTYNEQFFGPGTRLTVL.